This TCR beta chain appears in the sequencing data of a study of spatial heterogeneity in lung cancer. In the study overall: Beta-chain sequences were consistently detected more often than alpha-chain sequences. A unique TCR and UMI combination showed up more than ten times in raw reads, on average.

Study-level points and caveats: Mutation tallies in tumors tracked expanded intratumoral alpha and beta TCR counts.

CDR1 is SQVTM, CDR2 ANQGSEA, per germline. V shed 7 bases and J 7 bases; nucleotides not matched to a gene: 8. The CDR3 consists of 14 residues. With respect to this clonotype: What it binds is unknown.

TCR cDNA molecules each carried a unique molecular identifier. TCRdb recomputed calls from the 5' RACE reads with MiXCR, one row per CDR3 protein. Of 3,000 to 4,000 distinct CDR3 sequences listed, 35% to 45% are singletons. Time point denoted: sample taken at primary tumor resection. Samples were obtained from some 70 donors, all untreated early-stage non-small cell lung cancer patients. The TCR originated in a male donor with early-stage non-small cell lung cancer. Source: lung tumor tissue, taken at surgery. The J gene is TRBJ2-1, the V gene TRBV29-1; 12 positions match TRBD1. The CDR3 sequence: CSAPAGQGANEQFF. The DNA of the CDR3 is TGCAGCGCTCCGGCGGGACAGGGGGCTAATGAGCAGTTCTTC.